The 23 T cell receptor beta chains below all came from one sample that was sequenced in a study of CD8 T cells in seronegative destructive rheumatoid arthritis. Sequenced by immunoSEQ multiplex PCR; TCRdb stores in-frame clones only, minus some. The table has 13,000 or so clones, around 83% seen once. Input material: CD8+ T cells from blood. These receptors were obtained from a woman between 25 and 49 years old with seronegative destructive rheumatoid arthritis.

The rearrangement uses TRBV27 and TRBJ1-5, with 7 bases that match TRBD1. The CDR3 extends over 15 amino acids. The germline V gene encodes CDR1 MNHEY and CDR2 SMNVEV (reference sequence). The trim removed 3 bases at V and 4 bases at J, leaving 6 bases unmatched. CDR3 DNA sequence: TGTGCCAGCAGTTTCGGACAGGACGGAAATCAGCCCCAGCATTTT. This translates into CASSFGQDGNQPQHF.

The CDR3 coding sequence is TGTGCCAGCAGTGTTGTGGGGGCTCAGCCCCAGCATTTT. This encodes CASSVVGAQPQHF. The V call is TRBV2, the J call TRBJ1-5, with D possibly TRBD1 on 6 matching bases. The CDR3 is 13 amino acids. CDR1 and CDR2 (germline): SNHLY, FYNNEI. V was shortened by 4 bases and J by 6 bases, with 10 bases between the two germline ends.

Regarding this clone: This likely stems from a read error, as it lies one base from a far larger clone. The chain employs TRBV10-3 and TRBJ2-7; 7 nucleotides align to TRBD1. The CDR3 extends over 17 amino acids. Germline V lookup: CDR1 ENHRY, CDR2 SYGVKD. Trimming cost V 2 bases and J 5 bases; bases outside gene matches: 15. CDR3 coding DNA: TGTGCCATCAGTGAGGCAGGACTTAGGACAGGAGCGCACGAGCAGTACTTC. The encoded protein is CAISEAGLRTGAHEQYF.

The chain couples TRBV25-1 to TRBJ1-1; 10 bases are shared with TRBD1. The V gene's germline CDR1 is MGHDK and CDR2 SYGVNS. The V gene end was trimmed by 2 bases and the J gene end by 8 bases; junction bases not matched to a gene: 8. This CDR3 comprises 15 residues. CDR3 sequence reads: CASSERWGTGEEAFF. The CDR3 bases are TGTGCCAGCAGTGAAAGGTGGGGGACAGGGGAGGAAGCTTTCTTT.

The rearrangement links TRBV27 to TRBJ1-3; 7 bases agree with TRBD1. This CDR3 has 15 amino acids. J was trimmed by 3 bases and V by 2 bases; bases with no gene match: 4. Germline CDR1 reads MNHEY; CDR2 reads SMNVEV (reference sequence). In DNA, the CDR3 is TGTGCCAGCAGTTTACAGGGGGTTCTTGGAAACACCATATATTTT. It codes for CASSLQGVLGNTIYF.

This clone was seen a single time. The chain is built from TRBV7-9 and TRBJ2-7; 8 bases match TRBD1. J lost 7 bases, V lost 5 bases, and 10 bases had no gene match. Germline values: CDR1 SEHNR, CDR2 FQNEAQ (reference sequence). The CDR3 extends over 14 amino acids. The CDR3 sequence: CASSHIDRGHEQYF. CDR3 DNA: TGTGCCAGCAGCCATATAGACAGGGGACATGAGCAGTACTTC.

This clone was seen more than once but under ten times. This sequence joins TRBV7-9 and TRBJ1-1; no definite D call. Trimming took 3 bases from V and 7 from J, leaving 9 bases between them. The CDR3 covers 12 residues. Germline CDR1 reads SEHNR; CDR2 reads FQNEAQ (reference sequence). In DNA form, the CDR3 reads TGTGCCAGCAGCTTTAACGGGATTGAAGCTTTCTTT. It translates to CASSFNGIEAFF.

The genes are TRBV6-1 and TRBJ2-3; 7 nucleotides agree with TRBD2. Looked up from germline, CDR1 is MNHNS and CDR2 is SASEGT. The CDR3 spans 14 residues. V lost 5 bases and J lost 6; bases outside the gene matches: 8. This CDR3 reads CASSTGREVDTQYF. The CDR3, as DNA: TGTGCCAGCAGTACGGGACGGGAGGTGGATACGCAGTATTTT.

This rearrangement joins TRBV27 to TRBJ1-2, with 7 bases that match TRBD1. The germline CDR1 and CDR2 sequences are MNHEY and SMNVEV (reference sequence). This CDR3 has 15 amino acids. The V gene end was trimmed by 1 base and the J gene end by 4 bases; junction bases not matched to a gene: 6. Written as DNA, the CDR3 is TGTGCCAGCAGTTTATATGTGGGGACAGCCTATGGCTACACCTTC. Translation gives CASSLYVGTAYGYTF.

V is TRBV2 and J is TRBJ2-7; the D gene is possibly TRBD1 (5 bases). Per the germline V gene, CDR1 is SNHLY and CDR2 is FYNNEI. The CDR3 consists of 12 residues. Trimming took 10 bases from V and 2 from J, leaving 12 bases between them. The CDR3 nucleotides are TGTGCCACCCGAGAAGGGGCCTACGAGCAGTACGTC. Protein: CATREGAYEQYV.

This sequence joins TRBV2 and TRBJ2-1; TRBD2 is a possible D gene (5 bases). Germline lookup yields CDR1 SNHLY and CDR2 FYNNEI. The V end lost 7 bases, the J end lost 8 bases, and 30 bases lay between the germline ends. The CDR3 consists of 18 residues. CDR3 residues: CASIITPLSAGTRDEQFF. In DNA, the CDR3 is TGTGCCAGCATCATAACGCCCCTATCCGCGGGTACACGGGATGAGCAGTTCTTC. The entire variable domain, with the rest obtained from reference TRBV2 and TRBJ2-1, is as follows: EPEVTQTPSHQVTQMGQEVILRCVPISNHLYFYWYRQILGQKVEFLVSFYNNEISEKSEIFDDQFSVERPDGSNFTLKIRSTKLEDSAMYFCASIITPLSAGTRDEQFFGPGTRLTVL.

The rearrangement uses TRBV7-8 and TRBJ1-4; 7 nucleotides line up with TRBD1. This CDR3 has 17 residues. Trimming at V came to 3 bases and at J to 2 bases, leaving 9 bases not matched to a gene. The germline CDR1 and CDR2 sequences are SGHVS and FQNEAQ. In nucleotides, the CDR3 is TGTGCCAGCAGCTTGCCCCAGGGGGAAGGGACTAATGAAAAACTGTTTTTT. Translating it yields CASSLPQGEGTNEKLFF.

The rearrangement links TRBV6-6 to TRBJ1-1; D may be TRBD1 (5 bases). V was pared by 4 bases and J by 1 base, with 10 bases between. The germline CDR1 and CDR2 sequences are MNHNY and SVGAGI (reference sequence). The CDR3 runs to 14 residues. The CDR3 here is CASSFAGGNTEAFF. CDR3 bases: TGTGCCAGCAGTTTTGCGGGGGGGAACACTGAAGCTTTCTTT.

The chain has TRBV6-5 and TRBJ2-7, with 10 nucleotides matching TRBD2. Germline V gives CDR1 MNHEY, CDR2 SVGAGI. The CDR3 covers 14 residues. The J segment lost 3 bases and the V segment lost 6 bases, leaving 5 bases of the junction unmatched. CDR3 nucleotides: TGTGCCAGCAGCCGTAGCGGGGGGCACTACGAGCAGTACGTC. Translated, it gives CASSRSGGHYEQYV.

Turning to this clone: One end of the junction varies from germline; a read error may be responsible. V is TRBV23-1 and J is TRBJ1-5; D call uncertain. TRBV23-1 is reported as an ORF; its role is uncertain. The CDR3 contains 12 residues. The CDR3, as DNA: TGCGCCAGCAGTCATTCCGATCAGGCCCAGCATTTT. This encodes CASSHSDQAQHF.

The rearrangement links TRBV5-1 to TRBJ2-2; 7 bases align to TRBD1. The CDR3 has 17 amino acids. Trimming removed 0 bases from V and 1 base from J; junction bases left unmatched: 6. The germline V gene encodes CDR1 SGHRS and CDR2 YFSETQ. The CDR3 nucleotides are TGCGCCAGCAGCTTGGTAGAGGGGGCAGAGAACACCGGGGAGCTGTTTTTT. Amino acids: CASSLVEGAENTGELFF.

V and J are TRBV5-6 and TRBJ2-7; 7 nucleotides agree with TRBD1. Germline V gene lookup returns CDR1 SGHDT and CDR2 YYEEEE. This CDR3 is built from 15 residues. The J segment lost 4 bases and the V segment lost 0 bases, leaving 7 bases of the junction unmatched. CDR3 residues: CASSLAGQMAYEQYV. In nucleotides, the CDR3 is TGTGCCAGCAGCTTGGCGGGACAGATGGCTTACGAGCAGTACGTC.

This rearrangement joins TRBV5-1 to TRBJ1-2; TRBD1 matches at 10 bases. V shed 2 bases and J 6 bases; nucleotides not matched to a gene: 4. This CDR3 has 14 residues. The germline gives CDR1 SGHRS, CDR2 YFSETQ. For the CDR3, the DNA is TGCGCCAGCAGCTTTCGACAGGGGGCGGATGGCTACACCTTC. Translation: CASSFRQGADGYTF.

The chain carries TRBV6-5 and TRBJ2-5, with D hard to call. Per germline, CDR1 MNHEY and CDR2 SVGAGI. V lost 6 bases and J 5 bases, leaving 10 bases between the germline ends. This CDR3 has 12 amino acids. DNA for the CDR3: TGTGCCAGCAGCCGCAGGATGGAGACCCAGTACTTC. Protein: CASSRRMETQYF.

The J gene is TRBJ1-4, the V gene TRBV6-1; D not resolved. The CDR3 consists of 14 residues. Germline loops: CDR1 MNHNS, CDR2 SASEGT. The V end lost 2 bases, the J end lost 4 bases, and 8 bases lay between the germline ends. In DNA, the CDR3 is TGTGCCAGCAGTGAACATCAGGTTAATGAAAAACTGTTTTTT. It specifies CASSEHQVNEKLFF.

In the case of this clone: At one of its ends the junction is not consistent with the germline gene, which may arise from a read error. The chain combines TRBV13 with TRBJ1-4; TRBD1 agrees at 8 bases. Germline CDR1 and CDR2: PRHDT and FYEKMQ (reference sequence). The length of the CDR3 is 16 residues. The DNA for the CDR3 is TGTGCCAGCAGCTGGGGGACAGGCCCAACCAATGAAAAACTGTTTTTT. It encodes CASSWGTGPTNEKLFF.

The CDR3 loop reads CASSQRTGTTEQYV. Here the CDR3 DNA reads TGTGCCAGCTCCCAACGGACAGGAACTACGGAGCAGTACGTC. The chain uses TRBV28 and TRBJ2-7; 7 bases match TRBD1. The CDR3 consists of 14 residues. V shed 8 bases and J 7 bases; nucleotides not matched to a gene: 14. Germline CDR1 reads MDHEN; CDR2 reads SYDVKM.

The chain employs TRBV19 and TRBJ1-1, with a possible D match to TRBD1 (6 bases). The CDR3 spans 14 residues. CDR1 and CDR2 from the germline V gene are LNHDA and SQIVND (reference sequence). V lost 5 bases and J lost 1, with 11 bases in between. The chain's CDR3 is CASSADRGNTEAFF. Here the CDR3 DNA reads TGTGCCAGTAGTGCGGACAGAGGGAACACTGAAGCTTTCTTT.